The 28 T cell receptor beta chains presented below share a single source sample, sequenced in a study of vaccination and CD4 T cells after COVID-19. Described treatment: roughly 11-day PBMC culture with coronavirus spike peptide pools or control peptides (ViraFEST assay). Cultured CD4+ T cell DNA underwent sequencing with the Oncomine TCR Beta short-read assay. TCRdb redid the calling of the PCR reads with MiXCR, one entry per CDR3 protein. The sample has 15,000 to 20,000 distinct CDR3 sequences; under 25% are singletons. These receptors are not linked to any known antigen. The sequencing input was cultured CD4+ T cells from blood. Receptors originate from a human donor with COVID-19.

The gene calls are TRBV6-1 and TRBJ1-1; 8 nucleotides align to TRBD1. J lost 3 bases, V lost 6 bases, and 6 bases had no gene match. The V gene's germline CDR1 is MNHNS and CDR2 SASEGT. This CDR3 has 14 residues. The CDR3 sequence: CASRSGGPDTEAFF. As DNA, the CDR3 is TGTGCCAGCAGATCAGGGGGCCCGGACACTGAAGCTTTCTTT.

This clonotype showed up just a few times. V gene TRBV5-1 combines with J gene TRBJ1-2; 11 positions match TRBD1. This CDR3 has 14 amino acids. Germline values: CDR1 SGHRS, CDR2 YFSETQ. J lost 6 bases, V lost 6 bases, and 7 bases had no gene match. For the CDR3, the DNA is TGCGCCAGCAAAAGGGACAGGGGGATCAATGGCTACACCTTC. Translation gives CASKRDRGINGYTF. Variable domain in full (rest from reference TRBV5-1 and TRBJ1-2): KAGVTQTPRYLIKTRGQQVTLSCSPISGHRSVSWYQQTPGQGLQFLFEYFSETQRNKGNFPGRFSGRQFSNSRSEMNVSTLELGDSALYLCASKRDRGINGYTFGSGTRLTVV.

By share of the sample, this clonotype is medium-sized (0.01 to 0.1%). The rearrangement joins TRBV25-1 to TRBJ1-3; no clear D. Trimming took off 6 bases at V and 8 bases at J, with 11 bases between the two ends. The germline V gene encodes CDR1 MGHDK and CDR2 SYGVNS. The CDR3 has 12 residues. Here the CDR3 DNA reads TGTGCCAGCAGCCCGGGTGGGCACACCATATATTTT. Its translation: CASSPGGHTIYF.

Here the CDR3 reads CASSLGRPSTDTQYF. CDR3 DNA: TGTGCCAGCAGCCTAGGGAGACCTAGCACAGATACGCAGTATTTT. The chain links TRBV3-1 to TRBJ2-3; a weak D match, TRBD2 (5 bases). Trimming took 4 bases from V and 0 from J, leaving 11 bases between them. The CDR3 sequence is 15 residues long. The germline CDR1 and CDR2 sequences are LGHDT and YNNKEL (reference sequence).

The chain couples TRBV2 to TRBJ2-1; possibly TRBD2 for D (5 bases). Looked up from germline, CDR1 is SNHLY and CDR2 is FYNNEI. The V end lost 8 bases, the J end lost 10 bases, and 21 bases lay between the germline ends. This CDR3 region has 14 residues. The CDR3 here is CASAPPLSGPEQFF. The CDR3 DNA reads as TGTGCCAGCGCTCCCCCTTTAAGCGGACCGGAGCAGTTCTTC.

This clonotype appeared a few times. This chain links TRBV2 with TRBJ1-2; 8 bases are shared with TRBD1. Per the germline V gene, CDR1 is SNHLY and CDR2 is FYNNEI. CDR3 size: 15 residues. With V trimmed by 3 bases and J by 4 bases, 7 bases remained unmatched. The CDR3 region is CASSDPRGRTYGYTF. The CDR3 nucleotides read TGTGCCAGCAGTGATCCCAGGGGGCGCACCTATGGCTACACCTTC.

The V call is TRBV29-1, the J call TRBJ1-4, with D perhaps TRBD1 (5 bases). Trimming removed 6 bases from V and 0 bases from J, with 11 bases in between. Germline CDR1 and CDR2: SQVTM and ANQGSEA. The CDR3 runs 14 residues. Here the CDR3 reads CSVGDRATNEKLFF. In DNA form, the CDR3 reads TGCAGCGTGGGAGACAGAGCAACTAATGAAAAACTGTTTTTT.

The rearrangement uses TRBV5-1 and TRBJ1-1; unclear D gene. Trimming removed 10 bases at V and 11 bases at J, with 9 bases between. This CDR3 contains 8 residues. The V gene's germline CDR1 is SGHRS and CDR2 YFSETQ. DNA of the CDR3: TGCGCCCGCTACGGGGCTTTCTTT. Translation: CARYGAFF. The complete variable domain, with remaining parts taken from reference TRBV5-1 and TRBJ1-1, reads KAGVTQTPRYLIKTRGQQVTLSCSPISGHRSVSWYQQTPGQGLQFLFEYFSETQRNKGNFPGRFSGRQFSNSRSEMNVSTLELGDSALYLCARYGAFFGQGTRLTVV.

This clonotype was detected a few times. This chain connects TRBV12-3 or TRBV12-4 to TRBJ1-2; TRBD1 matches 9 bases. The CDR3 spans 13 residues. J was trimmed by 5 bases and V by 6 bases; bases with no gene match: 4. This CDR3 reads CASSNGTGYGYTF. In DNA form, the CDR3 reads TGTGCCAGCAGCAATGGGACAGGGTATGGCTACACCTTC.

This chain uses TRBV5-1 with TRBJ2-2; D call uncertain. The CDR3 contains 15 residues. V lost 1 base and J lost 6, with 13 bases in between. CDR1 SGHRS and CDR2 YFSETQ come from the germline V gene. In DNA, the CDR3 is TGCGCCAGCAGCTTGTCGACGGTGCTACCCGGGGAGCTGTTTTTT. Translating gives CASSLSTVLPGELFF. Based on the CDR3 plus reference TRBV5-1 and TRBJ2-2, the full variable domain is KAGVTQTPRYLIKTRGQQVTLSCSPISGHRSVSWYQQTPGQGLQFLFEYFSETQRNKGNFPGRFSGRQFSNSRSEMNVSTLELGDSALYLCASSLSTVLPGELFFGEGSRLTVL.

This rearrangement joins TRBV9 to TRBJ1-1; D call uncertain. CDR3 length equals 14 residues. Germline values: CDR1 SGDLS, CDR2 YYNGEE. V dropped 0 bases and J dropped 8 bases, with 14 bases sitting between them. The CDR3 nucleotides are TGTGCCAGCAGCGTAGCGGGCAGTAAAAGCGAAGCTTTCTTT. Translated: CASSVAGSKSEAFF.

The J gene is TRBJ1-1, the V gene TRBV5-1; 7 nucleotides agree with TRBD1. CDR1 and CDR2 from the germline V gene are SGHRS and YFSETQ. The V gene end was trimmed by 0 bases and the J gene end by 0 bases; junction bases not matched to a gene: 5. CDR3 length: 16 amino acids. In DNA form, the CDR3 reads TGCGCCAGCAGCTTGGCCCGACAGGGAATGAACACTGAAGCTTTCTTT. Translated, it gives CASSLARQGMNTEAFF.

Only a few counts were recorded for this clonotype. The V call is TRBV14, the J call TRBJ2-5, with D possibly being TRBD1 (6 bases). The CDR3 runs 12 residues. CDR1 and CDR2 (germline): SGHDN, FVKESK. Trimming took off 3 bases at V and 4 bases at J, with 6 bases between the two ends. CDR3 DNA: TGTGCCAGCAGCCACAGGGGAGAGACCCAGTACTTC. Its translation is CASSHRGETQYF.

The V and J genes are TRBV28 and TRBJ2-7, with D perhaps matching TRBD2 (5 bases). The V and J ends lost 4 bases and 2 bases respectively, with 15 bases between them. Germline V gene lookup returns CDR1 MDHEN and CDR2 SYDVKM. The CDR3 covers 15 residues. CDR3 DNA sequence: TGTGCCAGCAGTTCCCCCGGGCCGGGAACCTACGAGCAGTACTTC. Residues: CASSSPGPGTYEQYF.

This CDR3 reads CASSSSTGELFF. DNA of the CDR3: TGTGCCAGCAGTTCAAGCACCGGGGAGCTGTTTTTT. This chain uses TRBV12-3 or TRBV12-4 with TRBJ2-2, with D unclear. V lost 4 bases and J 4 bases, leaving 4 bases between the germline ends. The length of the CDR3 is 12 residues.

A remark on this clonotype: This may come from a read error, since a much larger clone is one base off. J is TRBJ1-2 and V is TRBV7-2; possibly TRBD1 for D (6 bases). Germline V gene data show CDR1 as SGHTA and CDR2 as FQGNSA. V dropped 1 base and J dropped 9 bases, with 12 bases sitting between them. This CDR3 region has 13 residues. The CDR3 reads CASSLGGQYSYTF. The CDR3 nucleotides are TGTGCCAGCAGCTTAGGGGGACAATATAGCTACACCTTC.

CDR3 DNA sequence: TGTGCCAGCAGCCCCATTGTCGGTCAGCCCCAGCATTTT. This sequence encodes CASSPIVGQPQHF. The chain is built from TRBV7-9 and TRBJ1-5; D not resolved. CDR1 and CDR2 from the germline V gene are SEHNR and FQNEAQ (reference sequence). The V end lost 5 bases, the J end lost 6 bases, and 11 bases lay between the germline ends. The CDR3 runs 13 residues.

This chain connects TRBV18 to TRBJ1-6; D possibly corresponds to TRBD1 (5 bases). The CDR3 contains 18 residues. The V gene lost 3 bases and the J gene lost 8 bases, with 23 bases spanning the gap. Germline assignment: CDR1 KGHSH and CDR2 LQKENI. The chain's CDR3 is CASSPPFIAGAGDSPLHF. The DNA of the CDR3 is TGTGCCAGCTCACCCCCTTTTATAGCCGGGGCGGGGGATTCACCCCTCCACTTT.

This clonotype was detected only once. The chain has TRBV19 and TRBJ1-4; unclear D gene. The CDR3 sequence is 11 residues long. V lost 9 bases and J 5 bases, leaving 7 bases between the germline ends. CDR1 is LNHDA and CDR2 is SQIVND in the germline V gene (reference sequence). DNA of the CDR3: TGTGCCAGCCGGGCCAATGAAAAACTGTTTTTT. It specifies CASRANEKLFF.

The chain joins TRBV20-1 to TRBJ2-7; D might be TRBD1 (6 bases). CDR1 is DFQATT, CDR2 SNEGSKA, per germline (reference sequence). This CDR3 is 14 amino acids long. V lost 5 bases to trimming and J lost 0 bases, with 14 bases between them. The CDR3 region has the DNA TGCAGTGCTCGTCGACAGGTTAGCTCCTACGAGCAGTACTTC. Encoded protein: CSARRQVSSYEQYF.

The gene calls are TRBV6-5 and TRBJ2-4, with D hard to call. From germline, CDR1 is MNHEY and CDR2 SVGAGI. V was shortened by 4 bases and J by 0 bases, with 22 bases between the two germline ends. The CDR3 covers 19 residues. The CDR3 sequence: CASSSMKDWAALAKNIQYF. The CDR3 coding sequence is TGTGCCAGCAGTTCCATGAAAGACTGGGCAGCTCTAGCCAAAAACATTCAGTACTTC.

This clonotype occurred a few times. The chain links TRBV10-3 to TRBJ1-4, with D hard to call. Germline loops: CDR1 ENHRY, CDR2 SYGVKD. The CDR3 has 11 residues. The germline V and J ends were trimmed by 10 bases and 7 bases, with 10 bases remaining between them. Written as DNA, the CDR3 is TGTGCCACCCGGGCTTCTGAAAAACTGTTTTTT. Its translation is CATRASEKLFF.

This clonotype was seen a few times. This sequence joins TRBV29-1 and TRBJ2-7; no definite D call. The CDR3 loop spans 11 amino acids. Trimming stripped 7 bases from V and 2 bases from J, with 9 bases between. Germline loops: CDR1 SQVTM, CDR2 ANQGSEA. CDR3 coding DNA: TGCAGCGCTACGCTTACCTACGAGCAGTACTTC. This encodes CSATLTYEQYF.

By frequency in the sample, this clonotype is medium-sized. This sequence joins TRBV30 and TRBJ1-1; no reliable D call. The germline gives CDR1 GTSNPN, CDR2 SVGIG (reference sequence). V was cut by 1 base and J by 7 bases, with 7 bases left in between. The CDR3 totals 11 residues. The chain's CDR3 is CAWSGRVEAFF. In DNA, the CDR3 is TGTGCCTGGAGTGGACGGGTTGAAGCTTTCTTT.

The V gene is TRBV12-3 or TRBV12-4, the J gene TRBJ1-5; tentative D call: TRBD1 (6 bases). The CDR3 length is 15 residues. V lost 3 bases and J lost 3, with 12 bases in between. The CDR3 is CASSFGQSYNQPQHF. In DNA form, the CDR3 reads TGTGCCAGCAGTTTCGGACAGAGTTACAATCAGCCCCAGCATTTT.

The chain joins TRBV4-2 to TRBJ2-3, with 9 positions matching TRBD2. After removal of 0 bases from V and 2 bases from J, the junction contained 6 bases not matched to a gene. The CDR3 loop spans 17 amino acids. Germline CDR1 is LGHNA and CDR2 is YNFKEQ. DNA of the CDR3: TGTGCCAGCAGCCAAGATCTAGCGGGGAGCTTCACAGATACGCAGTATTTT. Its translation is CASSQDLAGSFTDTQYF.

The chain joins TRBV7-2 to TRBJ2-7; 9 positions agree with TRBD1. The CDR3 runs 16 residues. V lost 0 bases to trimming and J lost 4 bases; unmatched junction nucleotides: 7. CDR1 is SGHTA and CDR2 is FQGNSA in the germline V gene. CDR3 coding DNA: TGTGCCAGCAGCTTAGCGCCGTTGGACAGGGGTTACGAGCAGTACTTC. Translated, it gives CASSLAPLDRGYEQYF.

The table lists this clonotype with a few counts. The chain employs TRBV6-1 and TRBJ1-2; 9 bases are shared with TRBD1. Germline V gives CDR1 MNHNS, CDR2 SASEGT. The trim removed 5 bases at V and 4 bases at J, leaving 8 bases unmatched. The CDR3 sequence is 15 residues long. In DNA, the CDR3 is TGTGCCAGCAGTAAAGAGACAGGGGGAACCTATGGCTACACCTTC. Translation gives CASSKETGGTYGYTF.